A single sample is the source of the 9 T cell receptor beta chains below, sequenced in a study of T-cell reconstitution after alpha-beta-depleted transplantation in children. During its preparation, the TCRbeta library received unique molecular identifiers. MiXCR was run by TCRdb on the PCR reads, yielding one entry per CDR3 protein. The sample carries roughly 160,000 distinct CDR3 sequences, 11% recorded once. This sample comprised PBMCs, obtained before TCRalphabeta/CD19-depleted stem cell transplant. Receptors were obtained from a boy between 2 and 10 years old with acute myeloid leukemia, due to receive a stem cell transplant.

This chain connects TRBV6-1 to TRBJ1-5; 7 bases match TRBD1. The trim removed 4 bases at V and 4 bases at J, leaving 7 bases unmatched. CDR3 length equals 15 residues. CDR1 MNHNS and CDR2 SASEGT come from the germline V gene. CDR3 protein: CASSVGSGGNQPQHF. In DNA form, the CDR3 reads TGTGCCAGCAGTGTGGGTTCAGGGGGTAATCAGCCCCAGCATTTT.

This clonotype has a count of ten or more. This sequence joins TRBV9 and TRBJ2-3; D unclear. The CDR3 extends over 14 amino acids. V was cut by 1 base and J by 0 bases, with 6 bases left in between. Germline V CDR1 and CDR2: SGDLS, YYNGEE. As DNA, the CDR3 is TGTGCCAGCAGCGTACGCTCTAGCACAGATACGCAGTATTTT. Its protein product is CASSVRSSTDTQYF. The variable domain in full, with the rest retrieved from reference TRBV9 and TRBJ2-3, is DSGVTQTPKHLITATGQRVTLRCSPRSGDLSVYWYQQSLDQGLQFLIQYYNGEERAKGNILERFSAQQFPDLHSELNLSSLELGDSALYFCASSVRSSTDTQYFGPGTRLTVL.

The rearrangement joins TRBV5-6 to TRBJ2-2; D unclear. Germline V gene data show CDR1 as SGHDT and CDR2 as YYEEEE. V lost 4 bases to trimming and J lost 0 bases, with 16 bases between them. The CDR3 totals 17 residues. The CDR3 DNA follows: TGTGCCAGCAGCCCCATGGTGCCAGCCACGAACACCGGGGAGCTGTTTTTT. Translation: CASSPMVPATNTGELFF.

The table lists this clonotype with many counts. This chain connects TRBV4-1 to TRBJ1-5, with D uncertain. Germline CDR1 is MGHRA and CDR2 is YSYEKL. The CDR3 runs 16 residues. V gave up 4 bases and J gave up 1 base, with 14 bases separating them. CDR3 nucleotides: TGCGCCAGCAGCCCCCGGGTATGGGAAAGCAATCAGCCCCAGCATTTT. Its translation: CASSPRVWESNQPQHF.

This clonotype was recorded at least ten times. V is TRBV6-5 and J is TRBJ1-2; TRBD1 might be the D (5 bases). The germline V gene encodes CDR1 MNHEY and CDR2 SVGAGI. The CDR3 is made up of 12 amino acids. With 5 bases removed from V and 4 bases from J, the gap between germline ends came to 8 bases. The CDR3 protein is CASSQGPYGYTF. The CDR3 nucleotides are TGTGCCAGCAGTCAGGGTCCCTATGGCTACACCTTC.

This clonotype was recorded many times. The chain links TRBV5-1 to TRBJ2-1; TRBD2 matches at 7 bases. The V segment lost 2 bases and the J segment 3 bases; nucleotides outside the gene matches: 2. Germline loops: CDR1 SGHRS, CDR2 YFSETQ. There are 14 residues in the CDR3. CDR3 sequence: CASSLAGLYNEQFF. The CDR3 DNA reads TGCGCCAGCAGCTTAGCGGGGCTCTACAATGAGCAGTTCTTC.

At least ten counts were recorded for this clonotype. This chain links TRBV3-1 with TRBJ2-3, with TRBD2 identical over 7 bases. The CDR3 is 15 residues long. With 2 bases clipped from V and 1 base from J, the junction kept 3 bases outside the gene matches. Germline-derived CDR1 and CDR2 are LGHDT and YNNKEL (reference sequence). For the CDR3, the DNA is TGTGCCAGCAGCCAACTTCGGGGGGGCACAGATACGCAGTATTTT. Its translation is CASSQLRGGTDTQYF.

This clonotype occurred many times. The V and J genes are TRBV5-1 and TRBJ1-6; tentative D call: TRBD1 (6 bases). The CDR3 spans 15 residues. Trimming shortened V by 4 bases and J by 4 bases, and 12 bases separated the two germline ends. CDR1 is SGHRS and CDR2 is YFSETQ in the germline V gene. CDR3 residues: CASSPQGSYNSPLHF. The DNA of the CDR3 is TGCGCCAGCAGCCCGCAGGGGTCTTATAATTCACCCCTCCACTTT.

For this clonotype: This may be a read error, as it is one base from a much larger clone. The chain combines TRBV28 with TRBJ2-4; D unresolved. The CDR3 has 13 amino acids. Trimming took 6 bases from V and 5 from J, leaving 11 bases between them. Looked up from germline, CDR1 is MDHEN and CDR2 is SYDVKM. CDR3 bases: TGTGCCAGCAGGGGCAAGGACCAAAACATTCAGTACTTC. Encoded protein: CASRGKDQNIQYF. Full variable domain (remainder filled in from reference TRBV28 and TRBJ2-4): DVKVTQSSRYLVKRTGEKVFLECVQDMDHENMFWYRQDPGLGLRLIYFSYDVKMKEKGDIPEGYSVSREKKERFSLILESASTNQTSMYLCASRGKDQNIQYFGAGTRLSVL.